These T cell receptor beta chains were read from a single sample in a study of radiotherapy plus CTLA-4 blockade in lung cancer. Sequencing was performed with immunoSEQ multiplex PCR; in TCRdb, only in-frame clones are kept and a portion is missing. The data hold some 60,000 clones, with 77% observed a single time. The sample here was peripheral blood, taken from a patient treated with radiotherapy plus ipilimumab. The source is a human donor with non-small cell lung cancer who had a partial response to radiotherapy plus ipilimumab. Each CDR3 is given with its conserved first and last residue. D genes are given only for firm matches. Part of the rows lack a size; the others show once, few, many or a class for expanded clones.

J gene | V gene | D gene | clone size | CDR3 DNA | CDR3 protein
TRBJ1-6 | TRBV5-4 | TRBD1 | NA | TGTGCCAGCAGCTTACAGGGGGATTCACCCCTCCACTTT | CASSLQGDSPLHF
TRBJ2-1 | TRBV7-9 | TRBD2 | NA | TGTGCCAGCAGCTTAGAGGGGACTACCCCCTACAATGAGCAGTTCTTC | CASSLEGTTPYNEQFF
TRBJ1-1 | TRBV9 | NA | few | TGTGCCAGCAGCCCTTCTAATTGGAACACTGAAGCTTTCTTT | CASSPSNWNTEAFF
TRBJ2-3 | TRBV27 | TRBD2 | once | TGTGCCAGCAGTCCACTAGCGGGCACAGATACGCAGTATTTT | CASSPLAGTDTQYF
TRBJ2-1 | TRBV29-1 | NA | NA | TGCAGCGTTGACCTGGGGCGCGGCACCTACAATGAGCAGTTCTTC | CSVDLGRGTYNEQFF
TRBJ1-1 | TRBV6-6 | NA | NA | TGTGCCAGCACCAATGACAGAGTTGAAGCTTTCTTT | CASTNDRVEAFF
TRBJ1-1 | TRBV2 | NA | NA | TGTGCCAGCAGTGGGACAGAGACTGAAGCTTTCTTT | CASSGTETEAFF
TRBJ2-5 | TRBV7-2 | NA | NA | TGTGCCAGCAGCTTACGGCAGGGTGGCGAGACCCAGTACTTC | CASSLRQGGETQYF
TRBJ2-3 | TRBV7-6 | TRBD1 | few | TGTGCCAGCAGCCTCTTTGGACAGGGCACAGATACGCAGTATTTT | CASSLFGQGTDTQYF
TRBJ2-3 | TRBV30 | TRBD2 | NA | TGTGCCTGGAGTCCCGGGGGGGTCAACACAGATACGCAGTATTTT | CAWSPGGVNTDTQYF
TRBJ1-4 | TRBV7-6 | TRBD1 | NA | TGTGCCAGCAGCCTAGAGGGGGGACAGGTTGCAACTAATGAAAAACTGTTTTTT | CASSLEGGQVATNEKLFF
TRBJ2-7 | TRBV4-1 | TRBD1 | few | TGCGCCAGCAGCCAAGATGAGCAGACAGGGTGGCCCTACGAGCAGTACTTC | CASSQDEQTGWPYEQYF
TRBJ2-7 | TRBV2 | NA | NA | TGTGCCAGCAGTGAAGTAGAGGCCCTCTCCTACGAGCAGTACTTC | CASSEVEALSYEQYF
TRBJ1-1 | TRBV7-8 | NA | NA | TGTGCCAGCAGCTTAGTTGGCGGGGTTATTGAAGCTTTCTTT | CASSLVGGVIEAFF
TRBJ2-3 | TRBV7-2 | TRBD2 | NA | TGTGCCAGCAGCGTAGGACATGGTAGCGGGGTCACAGATACGCAGTATTTT | CASSVGHGSGVTDTQYF
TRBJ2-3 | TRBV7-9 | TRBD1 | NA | TGTGCCAGCAGCTTAAGGGGGACAGGGCGGTTAGTCGATACGCAGTATTTT | CASSLRGTGRLVDTQYF
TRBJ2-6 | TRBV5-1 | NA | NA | TGCGCCAGCAGCTTGGAAGCGTTAGGGGCCAACGTCCTGACTTTC | CASSLEALGANVLTF
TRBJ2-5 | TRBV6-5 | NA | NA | TGTGCCAGCAGTGAGGACTACCAAGAGACCCAGTACTTC | CASSEDYQETQYF
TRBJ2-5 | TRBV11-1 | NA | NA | TGTGCCAGCAGCTTAGACTCTAGCGTCCAAGAGACCCAGTACTTC | CASSLDSSVQETQYF
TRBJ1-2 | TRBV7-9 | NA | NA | TGTGCCAGCAGCTTAGCCCCCGGACAGCATTACTATGGCTACACCTTC | CASSLAPGQHYYGYTF
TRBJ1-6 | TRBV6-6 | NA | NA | TGTGCCAGCAGTTACTCGGCAGGGCTCGGGTCACCCCTCCACTTT | CASSYSAGLGSPLHF
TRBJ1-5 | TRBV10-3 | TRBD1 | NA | TGTGCCAGCCGCAGCAGGGGGGATAGCAATCAGCCCCAGCATTTT | CASRSRGDSNQPQHF
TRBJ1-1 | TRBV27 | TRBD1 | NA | TGTGCCAGCTTCCGTTTCGGGACAGGGGGACCCAACACTGAAGCTTTCTTT | CASFRFGTGGPNTEAFF
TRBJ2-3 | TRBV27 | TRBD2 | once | TGTGCCAGCAGTTTACTAGCGGGGGCACAAACAGATACGCAGTATTTT | CASSLLAGAQTDTQYF
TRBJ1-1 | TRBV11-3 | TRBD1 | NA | TGTGCCAGCAGCTTAGGGGACAGCAACACTGAAGCTTTCTTT | CASSLGDSNTEAFF
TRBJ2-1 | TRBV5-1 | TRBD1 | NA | TGCGCCAGCAGCTTATCCGGGACAGGGGTCTTATTCTTC | CASSLSGTGVLFF
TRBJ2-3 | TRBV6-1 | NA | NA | TGTGCCAGCAGTGGGAGGGTTCCAGACTGGGATACGCAGTATTTT | CASSGRVPDWDTQYF
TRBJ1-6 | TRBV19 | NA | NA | TGTGCCAGTAGTATACGGCGGCAGGGTGGGCATTCACCCCTCCACTTT | CASSIRRQGGHSPLHF
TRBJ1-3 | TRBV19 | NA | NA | TGTGCCAGTAGTAGCCCCCCCGGTGTTCGGGTGGCTGGAAACACCATATATTTT | CASSSPPGVRVAGNTIYF
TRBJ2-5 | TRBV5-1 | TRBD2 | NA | TGCGCCAGCAGCGCTGGGACTAGCGGCCTCCAAGAGACCCAGTACTTC | CASSAGTSGLQETQYF
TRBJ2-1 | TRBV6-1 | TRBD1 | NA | TGTGCCAGCAGTGACCTGGAGACAGGGGAGAATGAGCAGTTCTTC | CASSDLETGENEQFF
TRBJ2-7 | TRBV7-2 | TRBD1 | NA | TGTGCCAGCAGCTTGGACAGGGGGCGGGACGAGCAGTACTTC | CASSLDRGRDEQYF
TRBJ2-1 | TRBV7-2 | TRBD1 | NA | TGTGCCAGCAGCCGGGGACAGGCTAAGCAGTTCTTC | CASSRGQAKQFF